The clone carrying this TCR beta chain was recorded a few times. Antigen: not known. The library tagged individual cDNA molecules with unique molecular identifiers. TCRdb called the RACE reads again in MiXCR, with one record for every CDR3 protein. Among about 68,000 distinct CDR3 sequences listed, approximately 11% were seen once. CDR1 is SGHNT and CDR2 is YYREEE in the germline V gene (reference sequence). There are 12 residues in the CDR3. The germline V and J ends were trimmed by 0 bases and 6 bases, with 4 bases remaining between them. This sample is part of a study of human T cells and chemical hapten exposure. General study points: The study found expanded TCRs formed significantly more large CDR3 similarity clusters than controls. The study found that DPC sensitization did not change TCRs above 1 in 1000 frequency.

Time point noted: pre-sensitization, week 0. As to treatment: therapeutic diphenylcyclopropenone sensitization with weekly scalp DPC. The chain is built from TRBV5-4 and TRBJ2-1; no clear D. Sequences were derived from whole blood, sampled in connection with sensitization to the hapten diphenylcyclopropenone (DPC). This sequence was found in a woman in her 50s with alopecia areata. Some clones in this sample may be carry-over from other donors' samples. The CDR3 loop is CASSLGLNEQFF. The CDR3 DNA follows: TGTGCCAGCAGCTTGGGACTCAATGAGCAGTTCTTC.